The present T cell receptor beta chain was sequenced within a study of blood T cell repertoires in COVID-19. The ends lost 1 base at V and 11 bases at J; junction bases unmatched: 12. This CDR3 is 14 amino acids long. Germline CDR1 GTSNPN, CDR2 SVGIG (reference sequence). The table came from immunoSEQ multiplex PCR; TCRdb's copy has only in-frame clones and leaves some out. Of around 300,000 clones in the sample, about nine tenths were seen once. This sequence was found in a woman aged 30 to 39 with COVID-19, enrolled during active disease. Material: peripheral blood. V and J are TRBV30 and TRBJ1-1; 8 bases match TRBD1. The CDR3 protein is CAWSDRAGGKGAFF. As DNA, the CDR3 is TGTGCCTGGAGTGATAGGGCAGGGGGCAAGGGGGCTTTCTTT.